One and the same sample provided the 30 T cell receptor beta chains below, sequenced in a study of vaccination and CD4 T cells after COVID-19. Sequenced with the Oncomine TCR Beta short-read assay was DNA taken from cultured CD4+ T cells. Via MiXCR, TCRdb re-called the PCR reads, giving one row per CDR3 protein. The sample includes approximately 18,000 distinct CDR3 sequences, about 50% of them seen just once. These receptors' antigens are unknown. Described time point: late sampling 161 to 241 days after vaccination in a few convalescent patients. The treatment denotes: approximately 9-day PBMC culture with coronavirus spike peptide pools or control peptides (ViraFEST assay). The specimen was CD4+ T cells from blood, cultured in vitro, collected about 7 months after SARS-CoV-2 vaccination. The receptors originated from a human donor who had recovered from COVID-19.

This clonotype ranks as large (0.1 to 1%). The chain combines TRBV20-1 with TRBJ2-7, with unresolved D. Between the trimmed V and J ends, which lost 6 bases and 0 bases, there was a span of 15 bases. Germline lookup yields CDR1 DFQATT and CDR2 SNEGSKA (reference sequence). The CDR3 covers 14 residues. The CDR3 DNA sequence: TGCAGTGCCCAGACGGCGGTAAGCTCCTACGAGCAGTACTTC. Its translation is CSAQTAVSSYEQYF.

The chain has TRBV6-5 and TRBJ2-5, with 7 bases aligning to TRBD2. The germline V gene encodes CDR1 MNHEY and CDR2 SVGAGI. The CDR3 spans 16 residues. V shed 0 bases and J 5 bases; nucleotides not matched to a gene: 9. CDR3: CASSYSATSLWETQYF. The DNA of the CDR3 is TGTGCCAGCAGTTACTCAGCGACTAGCCTATGGGAGACCCAGTACTTC.

The chain is built from TRBV5-6 and TRBJ2-7; 7 bases align to TRBD1. With V trimmed by 2 bases and J by 3 bases, 5 bases remained unmatched. The CDR3 consists of 14 residues. Germline V gene data show CDR1 as SGHDT and CDR2 as YYEEEE. The CDR3 DNA sequence: TGTGCCAGCAGCTTCGGGACAGTCGACTACGAGCAGTACTTC. This translates into CASSFGTVDYEQYF.

The CDR3: CASSYSLGQGNTEAFF. The CDR3 DNA reads TGTGCCAGCAGTTACTCTCTCGGACAGGGGAACACTGAAGCTTTCTTT. This chain links TRBV6-2 or TRBV6-3 with TRBJ1-1; 8 bases are shared with TRBD1. The trim removed 0 bases at V and 1 base at J, leaving 4 bases unmatched. This CDR3 region has 16 residues. Germline CDR1 MNHEY, CDR2 SVGEGT.

The chain joins TRBV7-9 to TRBJ1-1; the D is unclear. The CDR3 is 13 amino acids. Trimming pared 0 bases from V and 8 bases from J, leaving 10 bases between. Per germline, CDR1 SEHNR and CDR2 FQNEAQ (reference sequence). The CDR3 loop is CASSLAIFGEAFF. The CDR3 region has the DNA TGTGCCAGCAGCTTAGCTATTTTCGGGGAAGCTTTCTTT.

V is TRBV18 and J is TRBJ2-7; possible D gene TRBD1, 7 bases. The germline CDR1 and CDR2 sequences are KGHSH and LQKENI. V shed 0 bases and J shed 4 bases, with 19 bases lying between them. The CDR3 contains 17 residues. The CDR3 loop is CASSPPGQGGTVYEQYF. The CDR3 nucleotides are TGTGCCAGCTCACCACCGGGTCAGGGGGGTACGGTATACGAGCAGTACTTC.

This clonotype is a singleton in its sample. V gene TRBV12-3 or TRBV12-4 combines with J gene TRBJ2-5; tentative D call: TRBD2 (5 bases). V lost 6 bases to trimming and J lost 9 bases, with 26 bases between them. The CDR3 is made up of 16 amino acids. The CDR3 reads CASSNSATKGFASQYF. CDR3 sequence (DNA): TGTGCCAGCAGCAACTCGGCGACTAAAGGCTTCGCGTCCCAGTACTTC.

The table lists this clonotype with a few counts. This chain joins TRBV7-3 and TRBJ2-7, with D maybe TRBD2 (6 bases). Germline CDR1 reads SGHTA; CDR2 reads FQGTGA. V was clipped by 4 bases and J by 10 bases, with 17 bases between them. CDR3 length equals 13 residues. CDR3 in DNA: TGTGCCAGCAGCTCCCAACCGGGAGAGCGTCAGTACTTC. It encodes CASSSQPGERQYF.

The rearrangement joins TRBV29-1 to TRBJ1-1; D gene uncertain. V was shortened by 1 base and J by 5 bases, with 8 bases between the two germline ends. The germline gives CDR1 SQVTM, CDR2 ANQGSEA. CDR3 length: 12 residues. CDR3 loop: CSVEGGRTEAFF. The CDR3 region has the DNA TGCAGCGTTGAAGGAGGGAGGACTGAAGCTTTCTTT.

This clonotype was observed a few times. The V and J genes are TRBV7-9 and TRBJ2-3; 13 bases match TRBD2. The germline CDR1 and CDR2 sequences are SEHNR and FQNEAQ (reference sequence). The CDR3 loop spans 15 amino acids. J lost 7 bases, V lost 3 bases, and 4 bases had no gene match. The CDR3 sequence: CASSLGLAGTNTQYF. As DNA, the CDR3 is TGTGCCAGCAGCTTGGGACTAGCGGGGACAAATACGCAGTATTTT. Combining the CDR3 with reference TRBV7-9 and TRBJ2-3 gives the whole variable domain DTGVSQNPRHKITKRGQNVTFRCDPISEHNRLYWYRQTLGQGPEFLTYFQNEAQLEKSRLLSDRFSAERPKGSFSTLEIQRTEQGDSAMYLCASSLGLAGTNTQYFGPGTRLTVL.

The chain carries TRBV7-2 and TRBJ1-6; TRBD1 aligns across 9 bases. V dropped 2 bases and J dropped 4; count of bases not matched to a gene: 3. CDR1 and CDR2 from the germline V gene are SGHTA and FQGNSA. There are 16 residues in the CDR3. Here the CDR3 DNA reads TGTGCCAGCAGCTTACAGACAGGGGGATATAATTCACCCCTCCACTTT. Translating it yields CASSLQTGGYNSPLHF.

The J gene is TRBJ1-5, the V gene TRBV19; 10 bases match TRBD1. The CDR3 runs 16 residues. Germline V gene sequence: CDR1 LNHDA, CDR2 SQIVND (reference sequence). The V gene end was trimmed by 3 bases and the J gene end by 7 bases; junction bases not matched to a gene: 9. The CDR3 loop is CASSIVPGTGAQPQHF. In nucleotides, the CDR3 is TGTGCCAGTAGTATCGTCCCCGGGACAGGGGCCCAGCCCCAGCATTTT.

A note on this clonotype: At one of its ends the junction is not consistent with the germline gene, which may arise from a read error. J is TRBJ2-3 and V is TRBV19; no reliable D call. Looked up from germline, CDR1 is LNHDA and CDR2 is SQIVND (reference sequence). The CDR3 covers 14 residues. The CDR3 region has the DNA TGTACCAGTAGATTTGCTCCGAGCACAGATACGCAGTATTTT. Translating it yields CTSRFAPSTDTQYF.

This clonotype was seen a handful of times. The gene calls are TRBV5-4 and TRBJ2-5; 14 bases fit TRBD2. The ends lost 4 bases at V and 11 bases at J; junction bases unmatched: 13. The CDR3 consists of 16 residues. Germline values: CDR1 SGHNT, CDR2 YYREEE (reference sequence). CDR3 residues: CASSTGLAGGSRSQYF. The DNA for the CDR3 is TGTGCCAGCAGCACCGGACTAGCGGGGGGATCGAGGAGTCAGTACTTC.

The chain joins TRBV7-9 to TRBJ1-2; 10 bases match TRBD1. This CDR3 is built from 14 residues. V was pared by 6 bases and J by 3 bases, with 4 bases of the junction left unmatched. The V gene's germline CDR1 is SEHNR and CDR2 FQNEAQ (reference sequence). DNA of the CDR3: TGTGCCAGCAGTAGGGGACAGGGGTACTATGGCTACACCTTC. Protein sequence: CASSRGQGYYGYTF.

This chain links TRBV20-1 with TRBJ2-7, with no clear D. The V gene's germline CDR1 is DFQATT and CDR2 SNEGSKA (reference sequence). Trimming shortened V by 6 bases and J by 2 bases, and 20 bases separated the two germline ends. CDR3 size: 15 residues. CDR3 nucleotide sequence: TGCAGTGCCCCACCTGCACACCTGCCCCCCTACGAGCAGTACTTC. Translating it yields CSAPPAHLPPYEQYF.

The chain uses TRBV7-2 and TRBJ2-3; D remains unclear. Per germline, CDR1 SGHTA and CDR2 FQGNSA. V gave up 5 bases and J gave up 2 bases, with 11 bases separating them. CDR3 size: 14 residues. The DNA for the CDR3 is TGTGCCAGCAGCATACAACCCTTCACAGATACGCAGTATTTT. Translation gives CASSIQPFTDTQYF.

This clonotype is termed medium-sized. This rearrangement joins TRBV15 to TRBJ1-5; TRBD1 matches at 7 bases. The ends lost 3 bases at V and 5 bases at J; junction bases unmatched: 10. The length of the CDR3 is 16 residues. The germline CDR1 and CDR2 sequences are LNHNV and YYDKDF (reference sequence). The CDR3 loop reads CATSRPQTGRYQPQHF. The CDR3 DNA follows: TGTGCCACCAGCAGGCCACAGACAGGGCGTTATCAGCCCCAGCATTTT.

V gene TRBV7-3 combines with J gene TRBJ2-1; D perhaps matches TRBD2 (5 bases). The CDR3 runs 13 residues. The germline V gene has CDR1 SGHTA and CDR2 FQGTGA. The V gene lost 4 bases and the J gene lost 4 bases, with 8 bases spanning the gap. The CDR3 protein is CASSSDSYNEQFF. The CDR3 nucleotides are TGTGCCAGCAGCTCGGACTCTTACAATGAGCAGTTCTTC.

In this sample, this clonotype turned up a few times. The chain recombines TRBV20-1 with TRBJ2-7, with D unresolved. This CDR3 comprises 14 residues. Germline CDR1 reads DFQATT; CDR2 reads SNEGSKA (reference sequence). V lost 3 bases to trimming and J lost 3 bases, with 15 bases between them. Written as DNA, the CDR3 is TGCAGTGCTAGCCTAAAGGATGTGGGCTACGAGCAGTACTTC. Translating it yields CSASLKDVGYEQYF.

The DNA of the CDR3 is TGTGCCAGCAGCAAAGGGGAAACAGGGTACTATGGCTACACCTTC. The encoded protein is CASSKGETGYYGYTF. The chain joins TRBV14 to TRBJ1-2; a weak D match, TRBD1 (6 bases). The CDR3 has 15 amino acids. The V end lost 5 bases, the J end lost 3 bases, and 16 bases lay between the germline ends. Per germline, CDR1 SGHDN and CDR2 FVKESK.

This chain links TRBV9 with TRBJ2-7, with a tentative D call TRBD2 (5 bases). The V gene's germline CDR1 is SGDLS and CDR2 YYNGEE. The CDR3 is 13 amino acids. Trimming took off 5 bases at V and 0 bases at J, with 9 bases between the two ends. The CDR3 loop is CASRRVISYEQYF. In nucleotides, the CDR3 is TGTGCCAGCAGGAGGGTGATCTCCTACGAGCAGTACTTC.

The rearrangement links TRBV20-1 to TRBJ1-3; D is unclear. This CDR3 region has 15 residues. Trimming stripped 0 bases from V and 0 bases from J, with 9 bases between. Germline V gene data show CDR1 as DFQATT and CDR2 as SNEGSKA (reference sequence). Here the CDR3 reads CSARDRLRSGNTIYF. In DNA, the CDR3 is TGCAGTGCTAGAGACCGACTCCGCTCTGGAAACACCATATATTTT.

V is TRBV9 and J is TRBJ2-1; 9 bases line up with TRBD2. The ends lost 2 bases at V and 4 bases at J; junction bases unmatched: 4. Germline CDR1 is SGDLS and CDR2 is YYNGEE. The CDR3 totals 15 residues. This CDR3 is CASSVRAGGYNEQFF. The CDR3 bases are TGTGCCAGCAGCGTGAGGGCGGGAGGGTACAATGAGCAGTTCTTC.

The chain links TRBV20-1 to TRBJ1-1; TRBD1 aligns across 12 bases. The V gene's germline CDR1 is DFQATT and CDR2 SNEGSKA (reference sequence). V lost 3 bases and J lost 6; bases outside the gene matches: 5. This CDR3 has 14 residues. The CDR3 is CSASPGQGAAEAFF. As DNA, the CDR3 is TGCAGTGCTAGTCCGGGACAGGGGGCGGCTGAAGCTTTCTTT.

This chain uses TRBV15 with TRBJ1-2, with D tentatively TRBD1 (5 bases). Germline V gene sequence: CDR1 LNHNV, CDR2 YYDKDF (reference sequence). V was clipped by 4 bases and J by 8 bases, with 20 bases between them. The CDR3 length is 15 residues. This CDR3 is CATSTGGSVLWGYTF. The CDR3 DNA sequence: TGTGCCACCAGCACGGGGGGTTCGGTACTATGGGGCTACACCTTC.

This chain links TRBV7-2 with TRBJ2-1; TRBD2 matches 11 bases. This CDR3 is 18 amino acids long. Trimming took 0 bases from V and 4 from J; bases not matched to a gene: 8. The germline V gene has CDR1 SGHTA and CDR2 FQGNSA. The CDR3 sequence: CASSLATRGLADYNEQFF. Here the CDR3 DNA reads TGTGCCAGCAGCTTAGCCACGCGGGGACTAGCGGATTACAATGAGCAGTTCTTC.

The chain carries TRBV10-3 and TRBJ1-2; the D is unclear. V was clipped by 7 bases and J by 7 bases, with 13 bases between them. This CDR3 has 12 amino acids. Germline V CDR1 and CDR2: ENHRY, SYGVKD. The CDR3 DNA reads as TGTGCCATCAATGGCCCGGAGGGTGGCTACACCTTC. As protein: CAINGPEGGYTF.

The chain has TRBV28 and TRBJ1-2, with a tentative D call TRBD1 (6 bases). V was shortened by 2 bases and J by 4 bases, with 14 bases between the two germline ends. The CDR3 is 15 residues long. In germline, CDR1 is MDHEN, CDR2 SYDVKM. The CDR3 DNA reads TGTGCCAGCAGTTTAGTGGCAGGGGACCCCTATGGCTACACCTTC. Residues: CASSLVAGDPYGYTF.

V and J are TRBV2 and TRBJ2-5, with D perhaps TRBD1 (5 bases). Per germline, CDR1 SNHLY and CDR2 FYNNEI. The CDR3 covers 15 residues. The V and J ends lost 6 bases and 0 bases respectively, with 14 bases between them. The CDR3 loop reads CASSLRGANQETQYF. In DNA form, the CDR3 reads TGTGCCAGCAGCCTTCGTGGGGCGAACCAAGAGACCCAGTACTTC.